One and the same sample provided the 27 T cell receptor beta chains below, sequenced in a study of T cell changes during pregnancy in multiple sclerosis. Assay: immunoSEQ multiplex PCR; the TCRdb copy retains only in-frame clones and omits some. In the table there are some 30,000 clones, approximately 90% of which are singletons. This specimen consisted of CD8+ T cells from peripheral blood mononuclear cells, obtained in the second trimester of pregnancy. Receptor source: a female donor with multiple sclerosis, enrolled in a pregnancy study.

The CDR3: CASRLAGGSTGELFF. CDR3 DNA: TGTGCCAGCAGACTAGCGGGAGGGAGCACCGGGGAGCTGTTTTTT. The rearrangement uses TRBV27 and TRBJ2-2; 13 bases align to TRBD2. The CDR3 is made up of 15 amino acids. Germline CDR1 and CDR2: MNHEY and SMNVEV (reference sequence). Trimming at V came to 6 bases and at J to 4 bases, leaving 2 bases not matched to a gene.

The chain uses TRBV27 and TRBJ2-2, with 10 bases aligning to TRBD1. This CDR3 has 16 amino acids. Trimming at V came to 6 bases and at J to 5 bases, leaving 9 bases not matched to a gene. Germline CDR1 reads MNHEY; CDR2 reads SMNVEV (reference sequence). The CDR3 loop reads CASSKLPGQGTGELFF. Here the CDR3 DNA reads TGTGCCAGCAGCAAACTACCGGGACAGGGGACCGGGGAGCTGTTTTTT.

V usage is TRBV4-1 and J usage is TRBJ2-7, with a weak D call TRBD2 (6 bases). This CDR3 is 15 amino acids long. Germline values: CDR1 MGHRA, CDR2 YSYEKL. With 3 bases removed from V and 1 base from J, the gap between germline ends came to 13 bases. CDR3: CASSHGRTRSYEQYF. CDR3 DNA sequence: TGCGCCAGCAGCCATGGGAGGACCCGATCCTACGAGCAGTACTTC.

In this sample, this clone is medium-sized. The J gene is TRBJ2-1, the V gene TRBV10-3; 8 nucleotides align to TRBD2. The CDR3 contains 14 residues. V was clipped by 3 bases and J by 7 bases; unmatched bases: 5. CDR1 is ENHRY, CDR2 SYGVKD, per germline. For the CDR3, the DNA is TGTGCCATCAGTGATCCGGGAGGGCCTAATGAGCAGTTCTTC. It yields the protein CAISDPGGPNEQFF.

This chain uses TRBV5-4 with TRBJ1-3; D is possibly TRBD1 (6 bases). V lost 4 bases and J 1 base, leaving 9 bases between the germline ends. This CDR3 spans 14 amino acids. Germline CDR1 SGHNT, CDR2 YYREEE (reference sequence). The CDR3 here is CASSPDRSGNTIYF. The CDR3 DNA reads TGTGCCAGCAGCCCTGACAGGTCTGGAAACACCATATATTTT.

V gene TRBV4-2 combines with J gene TRBJ2-2; a possible D gene is TRBD2 (5 bases). From germline, CDR1 is LGHNA and CDR2 YNFKEQ. The CDR3 is 15 residues long. Trimming removed 4 bases from V and 3 bases from J, with 12 bases in between. In DNA, the CDR3 is TGTGCCAGCAGCCCACTGGCGGGCGACACCGGGGAGCTGTTTTTT. Protein sequence: CASSPLAGDTGELFF.

This sequence joins TRBV27 and TRBJ1-6; possible D gene TRBD1, 6 bases. Deletions cut 7 bases from V and 7 bases from J, with 14 bases between. The germline V gene encodes CDR1 MNHEY and CDR2 SMNVEV (reference sequence). This CDR3 has 14 amino acids. The CDR3 DNA sequence: TGTGCCAGCACCATGGGGGGGGCCAATTCACCCCTCCACTTT. Residues: CASTMGGANSPLHF.

Only one count was recorded for this clone. This rearrangement joins TRBV11-2 to TRBJ2-1; TRBD2 aligns across 10 bases. V gave up 0 bases and J gave up 7 bases; unmatched junction bases: 9. The CDR3 runs 17 residues. CDR1 SGHAT and CDR2 FQNNGV come from the germline V gene. This chain's CDR3 is CASSLDIASGSRNEQFF. In nucleotides, the CDR3 is TGTGCCAGCAGCTTAGATATAGCTAGCGGGAGCCGTAATGAGCAGTTCTTC.

The CDR3 loop reads CASSDVAGEKYNEQFF. In DNA, the CDR3 is TGTGCCAGCAGTGACGTAGCGGGAGAGAAGTACAATGAGCAGTTCTTC. The chain recombines TRBV2 with TRBJ2-1; 9 bases map to TRBD2. Germline loops: CDR1 SNHLY, CDR2 FYNNEI. With V trimmed by 3 bases and J by 4 bases, 7 bases remained unmatched. The CDR3 covers 16 residues.

J is TRBJ2-3 and V is TRBV6-5; D remains ambiguous. Trimming took 1 base from V and 2 from J, leaving 7 bases between them. Germline V gene lookup returns CDR1 MNHEY and CDR2 SVGAGI. The CDR3 is 14 residues long. CDR3 DNA sequence: TGTGCCAGCAGTTACTTATCCTACACAGATACGCAGTATTTT. Protein sequence: CASSYLSYTDTQYF.

This clone was picked up one time. This rearrangement joins TRBV30 to TRBJ1-2, with D perhaps TRBD1 (5 bases). This CDR3 is built from 13 residues. Trimming removed 0 bases at V and 8 bases at J, with 13 bases between. The V gene's germline CDR1 is GTSNPN and CDR2 SVGIG (reference sequence). CDR3 loop: CAWSVGAELGYTF. In nucleotides, the CDR3 is TGTGCCTGGAGTGTAGGGGCAGAACTCGGCTACACCTTC.

The chain uses TRBV6-4 and TRBJ2-1, with 7 bases aligning to TRBD1. The CDR3 loop spans 15 amino acids. Germline-derived CDR1 and CDR2 are MRHNA and SNTAGT. After removal of 3 bases from V and 0 bases from J, the junction contained 2 bases not matched to a gene. The CDR3 nucleotides read TGTGCCAGCAGTGAGGGGGACAGCTCCTACAATGAGCAGTTCTTC. It translates to CASSEGDSSYNEQFF.

The J gene is TRBJ2-7, the V gene TRBV11-2; a weak D match, TRBD1 (6 bases). V lost 3 bases to trimming and J lost 3 bases, with 15 bases between them. Per the germline V gene, CDR1 is SGHAT and CDR2 is FQNNGV. The CDR3 has 15 amino acids. The chain's CDR3 is CASSLNRDIDYEQYF. CDR3 coding DNA: TGTGCCAGCAGCTTGAACCGGGACATCGACTACGAGCAGTACTTC.

This chain joins TRBV10-1 and TRBJ2-2; a weak D match, TRBD2 (5 bases). The CDR3 has 18 amino acids. Germline V lookup: CDR1 WNHNN, CDR2 SYGVQD (reference sequence). Trimming left V 0 bases short and J 4 bases short, with 18 bases between. The CDR3 is CASSESAEALAGTGELFF. CDR3 DNA sequence: TGCGCCAGCAGTGAGTCCGCTGAGGCTCTAGCAGGCACCGGGGAGCTGTTTTTT.

The rearrangement uses TRBV5-3 and TRBJ2-2, with 10 bases aligning to TRBD1. TRBV5-3 is flagged as an ORF with uncertain function. V shed 0 bases and J 6 bases; nucleotides not matched to a gene: 2. The length of the CDR3 is 15 residues. The DNA of the CDR3 is TGTGCCAGAAGCTTGGGCGACAGGGGGCCCGGGGAGCTGTTTTTT. Amino acids: CARSLGDRGPGELFF.

The rearrangement uses TRBV5-4 and TRBJ2-7, with 7 bases lining up with TRBD2. The V gene end was trimmed by 7 bases and the J gene end by 5 bases; junction bases not matched to a gene: 12. Germline V gene lookup returns CDR1 SGHNT and CDR2 YYREEE (reference sequence). CDR3 length: 14 amino acids. CDR3 region: CASALAGETHEQYF. Written as DNA, the CDR3 is TGTGCCAGCGCCCTGGCGGGAGAAACCCACGAGCAGTACTTC.

V gene TRBV4-3 combines with J gene TRBJ2-1; 8 bases fit TRBD2. The CDR3 has 16 amino acids. V trimming: 0 bases; J trimming: 4 bases; junction bases outside the gene matches: 5. Germline V gene sequence: CDR1 LGHNA, CDR2 YSLEER. CDR3 DNA sequence: TGCGCCAGCAGCCAAGACGCGATAGCGGGATACAATGAGCAGTTCTTC. Translating gives CASSQDAIAGYNEQFF.

The CDR3 is CASSGATGTNEKLFF. As DNA, the CDR3 is TGTGCCAGCAGTGGGGCGACAGGGACTAATGAAAAACTGTTTTTT. The chain joins TRBV6-1 to TRBJ1-4; the match to TRBD1 covers 7 bases. V lost 4 bases to trimming and J lost 2 bases; unmatched junction nucleotides: 4. The germline V gene encodes CDR1 MNHNS and CDR2 SASEGT. The CDR3 covers 15 residues.

The chain uses TRBV6-6 and TRBJ1-1, with 7 nucleotides matching TRBD1. CDR1 and CDR2 (germline): MNHNY, SVGAGI (reference sequence). The CDR3 is 14 residues long. V trimming: 6 bases; J trimming: 1 base; junction bases outside the gene matches: 5. DNA of the CDR3: TGTGCCAGCAGGATAACAGGGGAGAACACTGAAGCTTTCTTT. As protein: CASRITGENTEAFF.

The chain uses TRBV9 and TRBJ2-7; TRBD1 matches 8 bases. Looked up from germline, CDR1 is SGDLS and CDR2 is YYNGEE. The CDR3 runs 15 residues. V was pared by 3 bases and J by 5 bases, with 10 bases of the junction left unmatched. The CDR3 nucleotides are TGTGCCAGCAGCGCTGGGACAGGTGACCTCCACGAGCAGTACTTC. This gives the protein CASSAGTGDLHEQYF.

J is TRBJ2-1 and V is TRBV7-2; tentatively, D is TRBD1 (6 bases). Per germline, CDR1 SGHTA and CDR2 FQGNSA. V lost 1 base and J 2 bases, leaving 15 bases between the germline ends. This CDR3 comprises 17 residues. The CDR3 DNA is TGTGCCAGCAGCTTAGTCCGGTTACAGGGAGCCTACAATGAGCAGTTCTTC. Amino acid sequence: CASSLVRLQGAYNEQFF.

The chain employs TRBV27 and TRBJ2-4; TRBD2 might be the D (6 bases). CDR1 and CDR2 (germline): MNHEY, SMNVEV (reference sequence). The CDR3 length is 14 residues. With 2 bases removed from V and 8 bases from J, the gap between germline ends came to 13 bases. The CDR3 protein is CASSLIGSGDIQYF. The CDR3 DNA is TGTGCCAGCAGTTTAATCGGGAGTGGAGACATTCAGTACTTC.

The chain is built from TRBV29-1 and TRBJ2-1; 8 positions agree with TRBD2. This CDR3 region has 13 residues. The germline V gene has CDR1 SQVTM and CDR2 ANQGSEA. J lost 8 bases, V lost 3 bases, and 6 bases had no gene match. This CDR3 is CSVEGLEIHEQFF. In DNA form, the CDR3 reads TGCAGCGTTGAGGGACTAGAAATCCATGAGCAGTTCTTC.

V usage is TRBV9 and J usage is TRBJ2-1, with TRBD2 as a possible D gene (5 bases). Germline CDR1 SGDLS, CDR2 YYNGEE. This CDR3 comprises 15 residues. V was pared by 0 bases and J by 2 bases, with 9 bases between. The chain's CDR3 is CASSVESGTYNEQFF. The CDR3 coding sequence is TGTGCCAGCAGCGTAGAATCGGGAACCTACAATGAGCAGTTCTTC.

V and J are TRBV5-4 and TRBJ2-1, with D maybe TRBD2 (6 bases). The CDR3 consists of 15 residues. V lost 2 bases to trimming and J lost 3 bases, with 12 bases between them. Germline CDR1 reads SGHNT; CDR2 reads YYREEE (reference sequence). CDR3 DNA: TGTGCCAGCAGCTTCATGGCGGGAAGCTACAATGAGCAGTTCTTC. As protein: CASSFMAGSYNEQFF.

The rearrangement links TRBV28 to TRBJ2-7; a weak D match, TRBD1 (5 bases). This CDR3 spans 16 amino acids. The germline V and J ends were trimmed by 6 bases and 1 base, with 19 bases remaining between them. Germline CDR1 reads MDHEN; CDR2 reads SYDVKM. The CDR3 loop reads CASSLTGERLSYEQYF. DNA of the CDR3: TGTGCCAGCAGCCTAACAGGTGAACGCCTATCCTACGAGCAGTACTTC. Drawing the rest from reference TRBV28 and TRBJ2-7, the complete variable domain is DVKVTQSSRYLVKRTGEKVFLECVQDMDHENMFWYRQDPGLGLRLIYFSYDVKMKEKGDIPEGYSVSREKKERFSLILESASTNQTSMYLCASSLTGERLSYEQYFGPGTRLTVT.

This clone has just one count. The chain uses TRBV2 and TRBJ1-2; no clear D gene. Germline V CDR1 and CDR2: SNHLY, FYNNEI. The CDR3 totals 15 residues. V lost 2 bases, J lost 3 bases, and 13 bases lay in between. DNA of the CDR3: TGTGCCAGCAGTGAAAGCTCAGCAGACTACTATGGCTACACCTTC. Translation gives CASSESSADYYGYTF.